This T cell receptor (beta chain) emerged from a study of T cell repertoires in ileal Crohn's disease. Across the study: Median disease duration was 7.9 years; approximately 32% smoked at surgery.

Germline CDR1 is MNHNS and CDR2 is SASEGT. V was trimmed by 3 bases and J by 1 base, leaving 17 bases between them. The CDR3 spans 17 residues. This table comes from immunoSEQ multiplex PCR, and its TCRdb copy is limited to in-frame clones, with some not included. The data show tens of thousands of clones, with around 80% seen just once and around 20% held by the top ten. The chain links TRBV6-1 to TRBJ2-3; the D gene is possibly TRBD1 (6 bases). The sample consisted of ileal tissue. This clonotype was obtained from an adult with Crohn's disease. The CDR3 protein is CASSEPRGGYGTDTQYF. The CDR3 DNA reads TGTGCCAGCAGTGAGCCACGTGGGGGCTACGGCACAGATACGCAGTATTTT.